The T cell receptor beta chain described here comes from a study of memory B cells and T cells in multiple sclerosis. Study-wide findings and caveats: Compartments had unequal clone-set sizes, affecting shared clonotype counts.

CFSE-dim autoproliferating and CFSE-high non-proliferating T cells from unstimulated culture were sequenced separately. Cultures began with about 4.5x10^7 CFSE-labeled PBMCs, unstimulated for more than 6 days, with replicate wells pooled. CFSE at 0.5 uM labeled the PBMCs, which were then cultured unstimulated. In regard to this clone: Antigen unknown.

Clones were sequenced by immunoSEQ multiplex PCR, and TCRdb holds only the in-frame ones, with some missing. This sample has 35,000 to 55,000 clones, with more than 65% found just once. This CDR3 region has 12 residues. In germline, CDR1 is LNHNV, CDR2 YYDKDF (reference sequence). Trimming cost V 0 bases and J 2 bases, with 1 base left between them. The source is a human donor with multiple sclerosis. This chain joins TRBV15 and TRBJ2-5; D is undetermined. Sequenced sample: PBMCs from blood kept in culture. Here the CDR3 DNA reads TGTGCCACCAGCAGAGATCAAGAGACCCAGTACTTC. Protein sequence: CATSRDQETQYF.